This T cell receptor beta chain was sequenced during a study of identical twins listed by TCRdb under 2016. Context from the whole study: TCR alpha and beta repertoires from monozygotic twins, unrelated adults of various ages and cord blood were deep-sequenced to test whether fetal clonotypes persist. To rule out contamination, replicate twin experiments were performed at different times with different library preparation protocols.

Every donor was a healthy Caucasian. The researchers also sequenced three unrelated adults who were not twins: a male aged 18 to 29, a male aged 50 to 60, and a female aged 50 to 60. Using Miltenyi CD45RO+ enrichment and human naive T-cell isolation kits, memory (CD45RO+) and naive T cells were isolated from PBMC. The protocol used for the library was 5' RACE. Sequencing took place on an Illumina HiSeq 2000. Template switching added a universal primer binding site, and the final cDNA carried a unique molecular identifier that allowed TCR cDNA molecules to be counted accurately. Specific primers in the conserved constant-segment region were used to synthesize first-strand cDNA for TCR alpha and beta chains. To control for contamination, every cDNA library carried two barcodes: a SMART-Mk sample barcode plus Illumina barcodes. TruSeq adapter sequences and Illumina sample barcodes were added in two successive PCR steps. Sequencing of the TCR alpha and beta cDNA libraries was done on the Illumina HiSeq platform using custom primers. Per the original workflow: MiGEC processed the raw reads to extract unique molecular identifiers, while MiXCR was used to determine the CDR3 positions. For each individual, recombination models were inferred using an EM algorithm with the repgenHMM and IGoR tools. Shared clonotypes were analyzed with the tcR package in R, and sharing was normalized by the product of cloneset sizes. Out-of-frame nonproductive sequences were analyzed to study raw recombination free of thymic and clonal selection effects. TCRdb trimmed public reads at Q25 via fastp, called clones via MiXCR and kept in-frame beta chains. CDR3 protein duplicates are merged, each entry listing the most common genes and DNA. The V and J calls and clone size are TCRdb's, not the authors'. A total of roughly 710,000 distinct CDR3 sequences appear in this sample, approximately 6% of them only once. The top ten clones comprise about 1.8% of the sample.

The CDR3 runs 14 residues from the cysteine to the phenylalanine. Just CDR3 DNA is preserved here, 42 bases in frame from base 1. V is trimmed back by 4 bases and J by 9 bases, and the junction contains 9 bases that no gene match accounts for. The research as a whole found: Invariant T cells such as MAIT and iNKT could partly confound zero-insertion analyses, though diverse VJ usage argued against this for most clonotypes. A weaker excess of twin sharing was found in beta out-of-frame sequences because the signal-to-noise ratio was lowered by fewer shared sequences. Fewer insertions were carried by abundant cord blood beta clonotypes, a similar but weaker trend appeared in young adult naive repertoires, and no such trend appeared in memory repertoires. Out-of-frame TCR alpha sequences shared between twins showed an excess of low generation-probability sequences compared with coincidental sharing between unrelated individuals. Conclusions relied on cross-sectional statistical analysis, since the same donors could not be followed over many years. Recombination models systematically underestimated out-of-frame TCR alpha sharing in monozygotic twins but agreed with sharing between unrelated individuals.

On this clonotype: Its cognate antigen has yet to be identified. Base qualities are not provided; no much larger clone lies one nucleotide away.

This clonotype was obtained from a man aged 18 to 30 in good health. The sequenced sample was naive T cells sorted from blood. This sample's cell subset or site label indicates: cells isolated with a human naive T-cell isolation kit. This chain joins TRBV12-3 or TRBV12-4 to TRBJ1-2, and TRBD1 matches 9 of the central bases. The sequenced DNA is TGTGCCAGCAGTTCGACAGGACAGGGGTCCAGCTACACCTTC. Its amino acids are CASSSTGQGSSYTF.